The rows below give T cell receptor beta chains drawn from one sample of a study of molecular identifiers for immune sequencing clone quantification. TCRdb processed the PCR reads anew with MiXCR; each CDR3 protein has one entry. Found here are tens of thousands of distinct CDR3 sequences, about a sixth of them singletons; the top ten hold about 1.5%. Source material: naive CD8+ T cells from blood, with Jurkat cell RNA spiked in. These receptors all stem from a human donor in good health. Some libraries in this study had Jurkat cell RNA spiked in. The CDR3 runs from the conserved cysteine through the conserved F or W. A D gene is named only where the DNA matches it firmly. Not every row has a clone size; where given, it reads once, few, many or a size class.

>TRBJ2-2|.|.|TRBV13
TGTGCCAGCAGCTACCGCCCGGGGCACTTCAACACCGGGGAGCTGTTTTTT
CASSYRPGHFNTGELFF
>TRBJ1-1|many|.|TRBV28
TGTGCCAGCAGTTGGGAGGGTCTGAACACTGAAGCTTTCTTT
CASSWEGLNTEAFF
>TRBJ2-2|many|.|TRBV4-2
TGTGCCAGCAGCCAAGATGTGGAGGGCTTTTCCGGGGAGCTGTTTTTT
CASSQDVEGFSGELFF
>TRBJ2-3|medium-sized|TRBD2|TRBV29-1
TGCAGCGTTGAACCCGCGGTCCCGGGACTAGATTCAGATACGCAGTATTTT
CSVEPAVPGLDSDTQYF
>TRBJ1-1|few|.|TRBV5-1
TGCGCCAGCAGCTCAAGGGGACTTCCGAGCACTGAAGCTTTCTTT
CASSSRGLPSTEAFF
>TRBJ2-1|many|.|TRBV7-8
TGTGCCAGCAGCCTACGACTAGGGTCGTACAATGAGCAGTTCTTC
CASSLRLGSYNEQFF
>TRBJ1-5|.|TRBD1|TRBV10-2
TGCGCCAGCAGTTCGGGACAGACTAATCAGCCCCAGCATTTT
CASSSGQTNQPQHF
>TRBJ2-5|many|.|TRBV7-9
TGTGCCAGCAGCAACCAGGGGACGCAAGAGACCCAGTACTTC
CASSNQGTQETQYF
>TRBJ1-2|.|.|TRBV28
TGTGCCAGCAGTTTACCAGGGCAGGACGCTGGCTACACCTTC
CASSLPGQDAGYTF
>TRBJ2-1|few|.|TRBV13
TGTGCCAGCAGCTTAGGGGTACTCCCCTTTGATCCTACTACAAATGAGCAGTTCTTC
CASSLGVLPFDPTTNEQFF
>TRBJ1-1|many|.|TRBV6-4
TGTGCCACCAAGGGGGGGTACACTGAAGCTTTCTTT
CATKGGYTEAFF
>TRBJ2-7|many|TRBD1|TRBV6-1
TGTGCCAGCAGGGCTTGGACAGGGAACGAGCAGTACTTC
CASRAWTGNEQYF
>TRBJ2-7|many|TRBD2|TRBV20-1
TGCAGTGCTCGGGGGGGAACCTACGAGCAGTACTTC
CSARGGTYEQYF
>TRBJ2-1|many|TRBD2|TRBV4-1
TGCGCCAGCAGGACTACCGGGACTAGCGTCGACAATGAGCAGTTCTTC
CASRTTGTSVDNEQFF
>TRBJ2-7|medium-sized|TRBD1|TRBV4-3
TGCGCCAGCAGCCCCGGGACAGGGGGCTCCTACGAGCAGTACTTC
CASSPGTGGSYEQYF
>TRBJ2-7|many|.|TRBV7-2
TGTGCCAGCAGCTTAGGGGTCAGCTCCTACGAGCAGTACTTC
CASSLGVSSYEQYF
>TRBJ1-1|many|.|TRBV27
TGTGCCAGCAGTGCCCGCCTAGAGGGCACTGAAGCTTTCTTT
CASSARLEGTEAFF
>TRBJ2-3|many|TRBD2|TRBV28
TGTGCCAGCAGTTTTGAGCTAGCGGGTACAGATACGCAGTATTTT
CASSFELAGTDTQYF
>TRBJ2-5|many|.|TRBV27
TGTGCCAGCAGTTTATTCAGCGGGGAGACCCAGTACTTC
CASSLFSGETQYF
>TRBJ2-5|many|TRBD1|TRBV5-1
TGCGCCAGCAGCGTACCGGGACAGGGTCTCGATTTGACCCAGTACTTC
CASSVPGQGLDLTQYF
>TRBJ2-7|many|.|TRBV28
TGTGCCAGCAGTCGGGCTAGGCTGAGCTCCTACGAGCAGTACTTC
CASSRARLSSYEQYF
>TRBJ2-3|many|.|TRBV4-1
TGCGCCAGCAGCCAAGAGGGTCAGCCGGCAGATACGCAGTATTTT
CASSQEGQPADTQYF
>TRBJ1-4|many|.|TRBV7-9
TGTGCCAGCAGCTTATTGAACTTTGGGAACTTCGATGAAAAACTGTTTTTT
CASSLLNFGNFDEKLFF
>TRBJ2-7|few|.|TRBV7-9
TGTGCCTGCGCCCCCCCCGACAGAACTACCTACGAGCAGTACTTC
CACAPPDRTTYEQYF
>TRBJ2-7|.|.|TRBV2
TGTGCCGGCAGTGAAGCGCCCGGACCCTACGAGCAGTACTTC
CAGSEAPGPYEQYF
>TRBJ2-1|few|.|TRBV24-1
TGTGCCACCAGTGATTTCGCCCACAATGAGCAGTTCTTC
CATSDFAHNEQFF
>TRBJ2-1|.|.|TRBV4-1
TGCGCCAGCAGCCAAGAAGTACATGACAGCTCCTACAATGAGCAGTTCTTC
CASSQEVHDSSYNEQFF
>TRBJ2-7|few|.|TRBV24-1
TGTGCCACCAGTGACTCCCACTCCTACGAGCAGTACTTC
CATSDSHSYEQYF
>TRBJ2-5|many|.|TRBV6-2/TRBV6-3
TGTGCCAGCAGTTACTTAGGGGGGCCTCAAGAGACCCAGTACTTC
CASSYLGGPQETQYF
>TRBJ1-3|many|TRBD1|TRBV5-1
TGCGCCAGCAGCTTGGACAGGGGGCTTGGAAACACCATATATTTT
CASSLDRGLGNTIYF
>TRBJ2-3|many|.|TRBV6-5
TGTGCCACCCTTGGCCAGGGGTTGGCAGATACGCAGTATTTT
CATLGQGLADTQYF
>TRBJ2-4|many|.|TRBV7-9
TGTGCCAGCAGCTTTTTCGGTATTTTTCGACAGTCCAAAAACATTCAGTACTTC
CASSFFGIFRQSKNIQYF
>TRBJ2-4|many|TRBD1|TRBV9
TGTGCCAGCAGCGCACCGGGACAGATTTCCTTC
CASSAPGQISF
>TRBJ2-7|many|TRBD1|TRBV27
TGTGCCAGCAGCCGGACAGGTACCTACGAGCAGTACTTC
CASSRTGTYEQYF
>TRBJ2-6|many|.|TRBV27
TGTGCCAGCAGAACCACCGGGTGGTCTACGAGTGGGGCCAACGTCCTGACTTTC
CASRTTGWSTSGANVLTF
>TRBJ2-5|many|.|TRBV6-6
TGTGCCAGCAGCTACGCGGGTCCAGCTCCCCAAGAGACCCAGTACTTC
CASSYAGPAPQETQYF
>TRBJ1-2|.|.|TRBV27
TGTGCCAGCAGTTTAACCGGACACCTCTATGGCTACACCTTC
CASSLTGHLYGYTF
>TRBJ2-7|many|TRBD2|TRBV28
TGTGCCAGCAGTTTAGTCGTGAGCGGGAGTTACGAGCAGTACTTC
CASSLVVSGSYEQYF
>TRBJ2-1|many|.|TRBV10-3
TGTGCCATCAGTGAGGGACACAATGAGCAGTTCTTC
CAISEGHNEQFF
>TRBJ1-1|many|.|TRBV19
TGTGCCAGTAGCTCCCGACGGGACGGAAGGAACACTGAAGCTTTCTTT
CASSSRRDGRNTEAFF
>TRBJ1-1|few|.|TRBV19
TGTGCCAGTAGCTACTTACAGGAGGGTGAAGCTTTCTTT
CASSYLQEGEAFF
>TRBJ1-4|many|.|TRBV4-1
TGCGCCAGCAGCCAAGATGTCCAGAGGAGGGGAAAACTGTTTTTT
CASSQDVQRRGKLFF
>TRBJ2-3|many|.|TRBV20-1
TGCAGTGCTCCGGTTTTGAGCGGCACAGATACGCAGTATTTT
CSAPVLSGTDTQYF
>TRBJ2-3|many|TRBD2|TRBV20-1
TGCAGTGCCGGCCGACTAGCGGGAGATTTGGAGGATACGCAGTATTTT
CSAGRLAGDLEDTQYF
>TRBJ1-1|many|TRBD1|TRBV13
TGTGCCAGCAGAGGATTACCGGGACAGGGGAGCAACACTGAAGCTTTCTTT
CASRGLPGQGSNTEAFF
>TRBJ2-1|many|.|TRBV18
TGTGCCAGCTCACCACCCGCCGGGAAAGACAATGAGCAGTTCTTC
CASSPPAGKDNEQFF
>TRBJ1-5|many|TRBD1|TRBV2
TGTGCCAGCAGACCGGGACAGGGAGGGTATAGCAATCAGCCCCAGCATTTT
CASRPGQGGYSNQPQHF
>TRBJ2-7|many|.|TRBV29-1
TGCAGCGTTAATCGGGACAACACCTACGAGCAGTACTTC
CSVNRDNTYEQYF
>TRBJ1-1|.|.|TRBV4-3
TGCGTCAGCAGCCAAGATAAGAGGTTCTTTGGCACTGAAGCTTTCTTT
CVSSQDKRFFGTEAFF
>TRBJ1-5|many|.|TRBV4-1
TGCGCCAGCAGCCAACCCGACAGTAAGGGCCAGCCCCAGCATTTT
CASSQPDSKGQPQHF
>TRBJ2-5|many|TRBD2|TRBV7-9
TGTGCCCTTAAATTAGCGGGAGGAGAGACCCAGTACTTC
CALKLAGGETQYF
>TRBJ1-6|many|TRBD1|TRBV4-1
TGCGCCAGCAGCCAAAGCCCGGGACAGGGTGTTGTGGCCCTCCACTTT
CASSQSPGQGVVALHF